This TCR beta chain comes out of a study of blood T cell repertoires in COVID-19. Study information: There were acute and convalescent COVID-19 samples, and they came from the United States, Italy and Spain. PBMCs, B-cell-depleted T cells, or T cells provided the cDNA or gDNA that made up the material.

This clone appeared a few times. Profiled with immunoSEQ multiplex PCR; TCRdb holds only in-frame clones, not every one. Here the sample spans over 75,000 clones, approximately 87% being singletons. This clonotype originated in a human donor with active COVID-19. The donor label of this sample is uncertain. The specimen was peripheral blood.

The chain's CDR3 is CASSPRDGVSTDTQYF. The CDR3 bases are TGTGCCAGCAGCCCTCGTGACGGGGTTAGCACAGATACGCAGTATTTT. This sequence joins TRBV9 and TRBJ2-3, with a tentative D call TRBD2 (5 bases). The CDR3 consists of 16 residues. The germline CDR1 and CDR2 sequences are SGDLS and YYNGEE. Trimming removed 4 bases from V and 0 bases from J, with 15 bases in between.